This is a list of T cell receptor beta chains from one sample in a study of cytomegalovirus exposure and HLA in healthy donors. Sequenced by immunoSEQ multiplex PCR; TCRdb stores in-frame clones only, minus some. The sample lists 55,000 to 85,000 clones, roughly 66% seen once, with 3% to 3.5% in the top ten. The sample comprised PBMCs. These receptors all stem from a woman between 50 and 59 years old in good health and CMV-seronegative. The CDR3 runs from the conserved cysteine through the conserved F or W. D genes are given only for firm matches. The size of a clone is reported for some rows only, either as once, few or many, or as a class for expanded clones.

CDR3 length: 16
D gene: TRBD1
clone size: NA
J gene: TRBJ2-2
V gene: TRBV5-4
CDR3 protein: CASSRTGGDGTGELFF
CDR3 DNA: TGTGCCAGCAGCCGGACAGGGGGCGACGGCACCGGGGAGCTGTTTTTT

CDR3 length: 13
D gene: NA
clone size: NA
J gene: TRBJ1-4
V gene: TRBV4-1
CDR3 protein: CASSQDTTGKLFF
CDR3 DNA: TGCGCCAGCAGCCAAGATACGACGGGAAAACTGTTTTTT

CDR3 length: 16
D gene: NA
clone size: NA
J gene: TRBJ1-2
V gene: TRBV4-3
CDR3 protein: CASSQVFRDINYGYTF
CDR3 DNA: TGCGCCAGCAGCCAAGTCTTCAGGGATATAAACTATGGCTACACCTTC

CDR3 length: 17
D gene: NA
clone size: NA
J gene: TRBJ2-1
V gene: TRBV7-8
CDR3 protein: CASSSPSYQVLYNEQFF
CDR3 DNA: TGTGCCAGCAGCTCCCCCTCCTACCAAGTCCTTTACAATGAGCAGTTCTTC

CDR3 length: 13
D gene: TRBD1
clone size: few
J gene: TRBJ2-7
V gene: TRBV7-9
CDR3 protein: CASSIDRDDEQYF
CDR3 DNA: TGTGCCAGCAGCATTGACAGGGACGACGAGCAGTACTTC

CDR3 length: 14
D gene: TRBD2
clone size: NA
J gene: TRBJ2-4
V gene: TRBV10-3
CDR3 protein: CAISFGLAENIQYF
CDR3 DNA: TGTGCCATCAGTTTCGGACTAGCGGAAAACATTCAGTACTTC

CDR3 length: 15
D gene: NA
clone size: NA
J gene: TRBJ1-1
V gene: TRBV13
CDR3 protein: CASSLGGQMNTEAFF
CDR3 DNA: TGTGCCAGCAGCTTAGGTGGACAGATGAACACTGAAGCTTTCTTT

CDR3 length: 17
D gene: TRBD2
clone size: NA
J gene: TRBJ2-1
V gene: TRBV7-3
CDR3 protein: CASSLQGLAGGYNEQFF
CDR3 DNA: TGTGCCAGCAGCTTACAGGGACTAGCGGGTGGCTACAATGAGCAGTTCTTC

CDR3 length: 14
D gene: TRBD1
clone size: NA
J gene: TRBJ1-4
V gene: TRBV27
CDR3 protein: CASSFDRVNEKLFF
CDR3 DNA: TGTGCCAGCAGTTTCGACAGGGTAAATGAAAAACTGTTTTTT

CDR3 length: 14
D gene: TRBD1
clone size: NA
J gene: TRBJ2-2
V gene: TRBV14
CDR3 protein: CARQGGRDTGELFF
CDR3 DNA: TGTGCTAGACAGGGGGGGCGCGACACCGGGGAGCTGTTTTTT

CDR3 length: 14
D gene: NA
clone size: NA
J gene: TRBJ1-5
V gene: TRBV19
CDR3 protein: CASRGASYNQPQHF
CDR3 DNA: TGTGCCAGTAGAGGGGCGTCTTACAATCAGCCCCAGCATTTT

CDR3 length: 12
D gene: NA
clone size: few
J gene: TRBJ2-1
V gene: TRBV6-6
CDR3 protein: CASNYDYNEQFF
CDR3 DNA: TGTGCCAGCAACTATGACTACAATGAGCAGTTCTTC

CDR3 length: 14
D gene: NA
clone size: NA
J gene: TRBJ1-1
V gene: TRBV9
CDR3 protein: CASSVAGGNTEAFF
CDR3 DNA: TGTGCCAGCAGCGTGGCGGGGGGGAACACTGAAGCTTTCTTT

CDR3 length: 15
D gene: NA
clone size: NA
J gene: TRBJ1-3
V gene: TRBV4-3
CDR3 protein: CASSQDQVTGNTIYF
CDR3 DNA: TGCGCCAGCAGCCAAGATCAGGTCACTGGAAACACCATATATTTT

CDR3 length: 16
D gene: NA
clone size: NA
J gene: TRBJ1-4
V gene: TRBV4-2
CDR3 protein: CASSQGSSGPGEKLFF
CDR3 DNA: TGTGCCAGCAGCCAAGGGAGCAGCGGACCCGGTGAAAAACTGTTTTTT

CDR3 length: 13
D gene: NA
clone size: few
J gene: TRBJ1-1
V gene: TRBV5-6
CDR3 protein: CASSLPRGTEAFF
CDR3 DNA: TGTGCCAGCAGCTTGCCCAGGGGAACTGAAGCTTTCTTT

CDR3 length: 13
D gene: TRBD1
clone size: NA
J gene: TRBJ1-2
V gene: TRBV5-1
CDR3 protein: CASSPQGVRGYTF
CDR3 DNA: TGCGCCAGCAGCCCACAGGGGGTAAGGGGCTACACCTTC

CDR3 length: 13
D gene: TRBD1
clone size: medium-sized
J gene: TRBJ1-1
V gene: TRBV2
CDR3 protein: CATATTGDTEAFF
CDR3 DNA: TGTGCCACCGCAACAACAGGGGACACTGAAGCTTTCTTT

CDR3 length: 14
D gene: TRBD1
clone size: NA
J gene: TRBJ1-2
V gene: TRBV19
CDR3 protein: CASRLRDRHYGYTF
CDR3 DNA: TGTGCCAGTAGGCTCCGGGACAGACACTATGGCTACACCTTC

CDR3 length: 13
D gene: NA
clone size: NA
J gene: TRBJ2-7
V gene: TRBV5-4
CDR3 protein: CASSLGLVGEQYF
CDR3 DNA: TGTGCCAGCAGCTTGGGACTAGTCGGCGAGCAGTACTTC

CDR3 length: 12
D gene: TRBD2
clone size: few
J gene: TRBJ2-7
V gene: TRBV28
CDR3 protein: CASISGGREQYF
CDR3 DNA: TGTGCCAGCATCAGCGGGGGACGGGAGCAGTACTTC

CDR3 length: 14
D gene: NA
clone size: many
J gene: TRBJ2-7
V gene: TRBV19
CDR3 protein: CASSIDRQAYEQYF
CDR3 DNA: TGTGCCAGTAGTATAGATCGACAAGCCTACGAGCAGTACTTC